This entry features one TCR beta chain sequence. The entry originates in a study of blood T cell repertoires in COVID-19. Original handling: How many nucleated cells were present was estimated from reference gene primer amplification. The method was immunoSEQ multiplex PCR; TCRdb's version includes in-frame clones alone and lacks a portion of them. V and J calls plus clone size are reproduced from that table; the DNA served to infer D and trimming. The sample gives around 220,000 clones, 80% to 95% of which show up once; about 1.9% is in the top ten. The CDR3 sequence is 16 residues long. The germline gives CDR1 SNHLY, CDR2 FYNNEI. Unmatched junction bases numbered 11, after V lost 4 bases and J lost 5 bases. The study recruited people aged 18 to 89 years across approximately 23 US areas.

The chain employs TRBV2 and TRBJ2-5; TRBD2 matches at 9 bases. Sequencing was carried out using PBMCs or T cells enriched from blood (not recorded which). The clonotype was recovered from a woman under 30 who had recovered from COVID-19. CDR3 sequence reads: CASSVPRGGRVETQYF. For the CDR3, the DNA is TGTGCCAGCAGTGTTCCCCGGGGCGGGAGGGTGGAGACCCAGTACTTC.